The rows below give T cell receptor beta chains drawn from one sample of a study of Graves' ophthalmopathy and Graves' hyperthyroidism. TCRdb re-derived calls from the multiplex PCR reads in MiXCR, one entry per CDR3 protein. The sample comprises about 740,000 distinct CDR3 sequences, roughly 40% of which are singletons, and around 40% rests with the top ten. The sequenced sample consisted of peripheral blood. Every receptor here comes from an adult man with Graves' ophthalmopathy. CDR3s include the opening cysteine and the closing phenylalanine or tryptophan. A D gene is named only where the DNA matches it firmly. Only some rows state a clone size, as once, few, many or a class for expanded clones.

d_gene,abundance,j_gene,v_gene,CDR3nt,CDR3aa
NA,NA,TRBJ1-2,TRBV20-1,TGCAGTGCGCTAACCCCAGGGGTGGCCTATGGCTACACCTTC,CSALTPGVAYGYTF
TRBD2,few,TRBJ2-7,TRBV20-1,TGCAGTGCTAGCGCCCTCACGACGCCAGCGGGGGGCTACGAGCAGTACTTC,CSASALTTPAGGYEQYF
NA,many,TRBJ2-5,TRBV10-3,TGTGCCATCAGTGAGGGTCGGAGGACAGGACTACAAGAGACCCAGTACTTC,CAISEGRRTGLQETQYF
TRBD2,NA,TRBJ2-5,TRBV7-2,TGTGCCAGCAGCTTATTACCATCAAATAGCGGGGAGGGGCAAGAGACCCAGTACTTC,CASSLLPSNSGEGQETQYF
TRBD2,NA,TRBJ2-7,TRBV20-1,TGCAGTGCTAGAGATCTCGCGGGAGCCACGTGGGAGCAGTACTTC,CSARDLAGATWEQYF
NA,many,TRBJ1-5,TRBV20-1,TGCAGTGCTAGGGGAAGCCAATATCAGCCCCAGCATTTT,CSARGSQYQPQHF
NA,many,TRBJ2-2,TRBV2,TGTGCCAGCAGTCAGGGACCCGGGGAGCTGTTTTTT,CASSQGPGELFF
TRBD1,many,TRBJ1-2,TRBV7-9,TGTGCCAGCAGCGCCTCAGGGGGCGGAGGAGGCTACACCTTC,CASSASGGGGGYTF
TRBD1,NA,TRBJ1-1,TRBV20-1,TGCAGTGCCAGTACAGGGACAGGGGGCGCGTCGAACACTGAAGCTTTCTTT,CSASTGTGGASNTEAFF
NA,few,TRBJ1-1,TRBV6-1,TGTGCCAGCAGTTACGAGAGGGGCTCAGCTTTCTTT,CASSYERGSAFF
NA,NA,TRBJ1-6,TRBV19,TGTGCCAGTAGCGGGGGCGCGGATAATTCACCCCTCCACTTT,CASSGGADNSPLHF
NA,NA,TRBJ1-4,TRBV15,TGTGCCACCAGCAGAGATCGGTCAGGGGTTGAAAAACTGTTTTTT,CATSRDRSGVEKLFF
NA,once,TRBJ2-7,TRBV20-1,TGCAGTGCTAGTAGTTTAATGAGAATTTCCTACGAGCAGTACTTC,CSASSLMRISYEQYF
NA,NA,TRBJ1-6,TRBV6-6,TGTGCCAGCAGTGTCAGTCAGAGGAAAATTTCACCCCTCCACTTT,CASSVSQRKISPLHF
TRBD1,NA,TRBJ1-1,TRBV10-3,TGTGCCAGCAGGGCCACCTCCGGGACAGGGGGGACTGAAGCTTTCTTT,CASRATSGTGGTEAFF
NA,many,TRBJ2-7,TRBV12-3/TRBV12-4,TGTGCCAGCAGTATGCGCAGGGGCTACGAGCAGTACTTC,CASSMRRGYEQYF
NA,NA,TRBJ2-7,TRBV6-5,TGTGCCAACAGGATCGAGGGATCCACGGGCGAGCAGTACTTC,CANRIEGSTGEQYF
NA,NA,TRBJ2-5,TRBV10-2,TGTGCCAGCAGTTACACTCCAGAGACCCAGTACTTC,CASSYTPETQYF
NA,NA,TRBJ1-1,TRBV9,TGTGCCAGCAGAGCGGGCAGGGGGAACACTGAAGCTTTCTTT,CASRAGRGNTEAFF
NA,many,TRBJ2-7,TRBV10-1,TGCGCCAGCCCGGGCAGCACCTACGAGCAGTACTTC,CASPGSTYEQYF
NA,NA,TRBJ2-7,TRBV2,TGTGCCAGCAGGGGGACAGTACGGGAGAGAGAGCAGTACTTC,CASRGTVREREQYF
NA,few,TRBJ2-2,TRBV24-1,TGTGCCACCAGTCATCCGGGACCAAACACCGGGGAGCTGTTTTTT,CATSHPGPNTGELFF
TRBD1,few,TRBJ2-5,TRBV4-3,TGCGCCAGCAGCCAAGATCTAGGGACAGGGCAAGAGACCCAGTACTTC,CASSQDLGTGQETQYF
NA,many,TRBJ1-6,TRBV7-9,TGTGCCAGCAGCTCCCACTCCGGGAATTCACCCCTCCACTTT,CASSSHSGNSPLHF
NA,many,TRBJ1-1,TRBV11-3,TGTGCCAGCAGCTTAGTAAGGGGAACTGAAGCTTTCTTT,CASSLVRGTEAFF
NA,once,TRBJ1-6,TRBV20-1,TGCAGTGCTAGAGGGGACACTCTAGCCTATAATTCACCCCTCCACTTT,CSARGDTLAYNSPLHF
NA,NA,TRBJ1-4,TRBV6-5,TGTGCCAGCAGTTCCTCGGCGGCGGCAAATGAAAAACTGTTTTTT,CASSSSAAANEKLFF
NA,few,TRBJ1-6,TRBV7-3,TGTGCCAGCAGCTTATATCCCAATTCACCCCTCCACTTT,CASSLYPNSPLHF
TRBD2,many,TRBJ2-5,TRBV7-8,TGTGCCAGCAGCTTCGGGGGGGCAATGGAGACCCAGTACTTC,CASSFGGAMETQYF
TRBD2,NA,TRBJ2-7,TRBV11-2,TGTGCCAGCAGCTTAGAAGCGGGAGGGCCGCGGGAGCAGTACTTC,CASSLEAGGPREQYF
NA,few,TRBJ1-5,TRBV10-3,TGTGCCAGCAGAGGCTCGGTGGGAACCTCTAGCAATCAGCCCCAGCATTTT,CASRGSVGTSSNQPQHF
NA,many,TRBJ2-7,TRBV2,TGTGCCAGCAATCTACCCGGGACCGTCGCGTTC,CASNLPGTVAF
NA,NA,TRBJ1-1,TRBV12-3/TRBV12-4,TGTGCCAGCAGTCCCGTCTGGGACTCCGAGAACACTGAAGCTTTCTTT,CASSPVWDSENTEAFF
NA,NA,TRBJ1-1,TRBV12-3/TRBV12-4,TGTGCCAGCAGCCAAGAAAAGGGAGGACGGGAAAACACTGAAGCTTTCTTT,CASSQEKGGRENTEAFF
NA,many,TRBJ1-6,TRBV9,TGTGCCAGCAGCCCGGACGGGCGAGGGGTTTCACCCCTCCACTTT,CASSPDGRGVSPLHF
NA,NA,TRBJ2-5,TRBV15,TGTGCCATCAGCAGGGGGTCGGGGGGCGGGAAGGAGACCCAGTACTTC,CAISRGSGGGKETQYF
TRBD1,NA,TRBJ2-7,TRBV11-2,TGTGCCAGCAGAACCTCCGGGACAGGGGGTGAGCAGTACTTC,CASRTSGTGGEQYF
NA,many,TRBJ2-5,TRBV12-3/TRBV12-4,TGTGCCAGCCAACTCCAAGAGACCCAGTACTTC,CASQLQETQYF
NA,many,TRBJ1-4,TRBV29-1,TGCAGCGTTGAATTATGGCCAAGTGAAAAACTGTTTTTT,CSVELWPSEKLFF
NA,few,TRBJ2-7,TRBV7-9,TGTGCCAGCAGCTCGTCAGCCTTTAGCTACGAGCAGTACTTC,CASSSSAFSYEQYF
NA,NA,TRBJ2-7,TRBV4-3,TGCGCCAGCAGCCTGTCAGGGATCTACGAGCAGTACTTC,CASSLSGIYEQYF
TRBD1,NA,TRBJ1-1,TRBV7-9,TGTGCCAGCAGCGGGGGGACAGTAAAGGGCACTGAAGCTTTCTTT,CASSGGTVKGTEAFF
TRBD1,NA,TRBJ1-5,TRBV5-1,TGTGCCAGCAGCTCAGGGGGTATGGGAAGGCGGGGGCCCCAGCATTTT,CASSSGGMGRRGPQHF
NA,many,TRBJ2-7,TRBV5-6,TGTGCCAGCAGCTTGTTACCGGACAGCTACGAGCAGTACTTC,CASSLLPDSYEQYF